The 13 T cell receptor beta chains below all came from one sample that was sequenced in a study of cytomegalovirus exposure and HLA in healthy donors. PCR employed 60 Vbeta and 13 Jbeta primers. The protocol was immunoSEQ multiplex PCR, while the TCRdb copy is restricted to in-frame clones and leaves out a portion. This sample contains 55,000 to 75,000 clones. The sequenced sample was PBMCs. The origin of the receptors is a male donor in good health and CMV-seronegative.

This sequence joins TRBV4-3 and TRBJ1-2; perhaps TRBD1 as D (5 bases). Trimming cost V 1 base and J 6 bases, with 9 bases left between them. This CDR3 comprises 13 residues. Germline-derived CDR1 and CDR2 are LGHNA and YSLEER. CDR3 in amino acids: CASSQGGVNGYTF. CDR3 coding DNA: TGCGCCAGCAGCCAAGGGGGGGTGAATGGCTACACCTTC.

The CDR3 loop is CASSLQGSETGSSYEQYF. The CDR3 DNA is TGTGCCAGCAGCTTACAAGGCAGTGAAACAGGGAGCTCCTACGAGCAGTACTTC. The chain has TRBV7-2 and TRBJ2-5; maybe TRBD1 (6 bases). The J call may be faulty, since TRBJ2-7 better matches the DNA end. Germline lookup yields CDR1 SGHTA and CDR2 FQGNSA. CDR3 length: 18 residues.

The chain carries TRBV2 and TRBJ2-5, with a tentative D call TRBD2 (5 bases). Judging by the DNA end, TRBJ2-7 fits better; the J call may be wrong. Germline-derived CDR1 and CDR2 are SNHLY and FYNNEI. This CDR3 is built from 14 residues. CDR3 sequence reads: CASSGWTEGYEQYF. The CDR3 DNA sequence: TGTGCCAGCAGCGGATGGACTGAAGGTTACGAGCAGTACTTC.

CDR3 nucleotides: TGTGCCAGCAGTCCCTCTGGAGATGGCTACACCTTC. This gives the protein CASSPSGDGYTF. The chain employs TRBV6-5 and TRBJ1-2; D gene uncertain. Trimming shortened V by 5 bases and J by 6 bases, and 10 bases separated the two germline ends. The CDR3 is 12 amino acids. Germline V gene sequence: CDR1 MNHEY, CDR2 SVGAGI.

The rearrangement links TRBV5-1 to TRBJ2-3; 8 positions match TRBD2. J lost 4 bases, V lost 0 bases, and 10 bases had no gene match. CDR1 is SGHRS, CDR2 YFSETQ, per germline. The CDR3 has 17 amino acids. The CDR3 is CASSLVRLGLGADTQYF. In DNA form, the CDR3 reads TGCGCCAGCAGCTTGGTACGTCTGGGACTAGGGGCAGATACGCAGTATTTT.

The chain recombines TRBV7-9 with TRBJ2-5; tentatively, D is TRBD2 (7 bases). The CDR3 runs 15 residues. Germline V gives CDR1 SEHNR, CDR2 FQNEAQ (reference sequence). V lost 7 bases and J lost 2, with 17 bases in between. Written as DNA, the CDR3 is TGTGCCAGCACGATGGGGGGGCGCGGGCAAGAGACCCAGTACTTC. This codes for CASTMGGRGQETQYF.

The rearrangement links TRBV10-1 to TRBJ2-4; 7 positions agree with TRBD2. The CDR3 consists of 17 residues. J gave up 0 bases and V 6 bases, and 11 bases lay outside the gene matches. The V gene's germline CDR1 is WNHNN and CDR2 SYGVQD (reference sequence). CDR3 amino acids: CASSGTTQPLAKNIQYF. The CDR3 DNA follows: TGCGCCAGCAGCGGGACTACACAGCCGCTAGCCAAAAACATTCAGTACTTC.

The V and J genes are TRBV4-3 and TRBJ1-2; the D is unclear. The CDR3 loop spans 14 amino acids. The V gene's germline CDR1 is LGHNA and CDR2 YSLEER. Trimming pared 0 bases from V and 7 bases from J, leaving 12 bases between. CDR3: CASSQDEGYGGYTF. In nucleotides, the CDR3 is TGCGCCAGCAGCCAAGATGAGGGTTATGGTGGCTACACCTTC.

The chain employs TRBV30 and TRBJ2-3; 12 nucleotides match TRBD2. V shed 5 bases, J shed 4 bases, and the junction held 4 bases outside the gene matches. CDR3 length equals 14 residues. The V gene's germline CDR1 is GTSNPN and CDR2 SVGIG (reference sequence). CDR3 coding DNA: TGTGCCTGGGGACTAGCGGGAAGATCAGATACGCAGTATTTT. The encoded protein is CAWGLAGRSDTQYF. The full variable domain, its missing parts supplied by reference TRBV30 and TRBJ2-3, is SQTIHQWPATLVQPVGSPLSLECTVEGTSNPNLYWYRQAAGRGLQLLFYSVGIGQISSEVPQNLSASRPQDRQFILSSKKLLLSDSGFYLCAWGLAGRSDTQYFGPGTRLTVL.

CDR3 loop: CASKTSGMTPDTQYF. The CDR3 DNA is TGTGCCAGCAAGACTAGCGGGATGACACCGGATACGCAGTATTTT. The chain is built from TRBV11-2 and TRBJ2-3, with 11 positions matching TRBD2. Germline V gene sequence: CDR1 SGHAT, CDR2 FQNNGV. The V segment lost 7 bases and the J segment 6 bases; nucleotides outside the gene matches: 9. The CDR3 runs to 15 residues.

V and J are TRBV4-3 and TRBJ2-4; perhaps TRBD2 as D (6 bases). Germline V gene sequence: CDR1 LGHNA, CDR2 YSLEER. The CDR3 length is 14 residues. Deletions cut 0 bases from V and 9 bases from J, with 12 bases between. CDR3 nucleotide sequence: TGCGCCAGCAGCCAAGAGCGGGGATGGGGCATTCAGTACTTC. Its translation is CASSQERGWGIQYF.

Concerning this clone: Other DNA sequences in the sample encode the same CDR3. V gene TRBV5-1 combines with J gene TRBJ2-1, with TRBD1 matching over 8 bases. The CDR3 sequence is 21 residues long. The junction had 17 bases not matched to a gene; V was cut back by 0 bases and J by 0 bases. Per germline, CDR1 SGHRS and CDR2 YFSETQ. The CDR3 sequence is CASSLAGKTGAPLSSYNEQFF. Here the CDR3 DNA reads TGCGCCAGCAGCTTGGCCGGTAAGACAGGGGCTCCCCTAAGCTCCTACAATGAGCAGTTCTTC. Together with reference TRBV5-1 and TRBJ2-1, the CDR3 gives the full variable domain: KAGVTQTPRYLIKTRGQQVTLSCSPISGHRSVSWYQQTPGQGLQFLFEYFSETQRNKGNFPGRFSGRQFSNSRSEMNVSTLELGDSALYLCASSLAGKTGAPLSSYNEQFFGPGTRLTVL.

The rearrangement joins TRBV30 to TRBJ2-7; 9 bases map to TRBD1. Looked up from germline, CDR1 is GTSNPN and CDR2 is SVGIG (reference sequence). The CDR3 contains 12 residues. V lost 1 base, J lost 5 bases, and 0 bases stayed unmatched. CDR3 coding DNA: TGTGCCTGGAGTGACAGGGGGCACGAGCAGTACTTC. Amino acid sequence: CAWSDRGHEQYF.